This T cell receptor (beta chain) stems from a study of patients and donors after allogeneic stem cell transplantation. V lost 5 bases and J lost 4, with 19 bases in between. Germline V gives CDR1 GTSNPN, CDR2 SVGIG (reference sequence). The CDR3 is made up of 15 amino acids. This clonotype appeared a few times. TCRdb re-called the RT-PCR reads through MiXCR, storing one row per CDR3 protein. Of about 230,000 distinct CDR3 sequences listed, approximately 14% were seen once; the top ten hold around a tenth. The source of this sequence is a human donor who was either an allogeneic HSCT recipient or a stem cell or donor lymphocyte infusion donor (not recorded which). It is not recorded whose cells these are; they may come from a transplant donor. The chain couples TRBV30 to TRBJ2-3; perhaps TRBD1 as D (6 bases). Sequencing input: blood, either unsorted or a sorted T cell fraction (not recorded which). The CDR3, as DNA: TGTGCCTGGGGGGAATCCTGGGACAACTCAGATACGCAGTATTTT. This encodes CAWGESWDNSDTQYF.